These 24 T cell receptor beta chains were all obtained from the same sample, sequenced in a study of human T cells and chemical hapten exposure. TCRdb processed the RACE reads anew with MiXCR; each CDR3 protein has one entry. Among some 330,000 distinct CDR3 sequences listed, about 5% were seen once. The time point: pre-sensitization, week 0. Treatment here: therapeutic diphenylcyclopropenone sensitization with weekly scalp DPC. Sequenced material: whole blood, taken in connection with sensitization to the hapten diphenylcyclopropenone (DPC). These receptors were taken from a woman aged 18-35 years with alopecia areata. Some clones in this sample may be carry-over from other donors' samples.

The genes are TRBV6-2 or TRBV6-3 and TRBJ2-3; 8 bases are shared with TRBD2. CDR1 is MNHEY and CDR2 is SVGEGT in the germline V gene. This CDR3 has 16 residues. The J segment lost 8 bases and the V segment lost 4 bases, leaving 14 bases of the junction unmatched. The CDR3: CASSFSGAPSPLTQYF. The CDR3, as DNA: TGTGCCAGCAGTTTTAGCGGGGCTCCGTCCCCTCTTACGCAGTATTTT.

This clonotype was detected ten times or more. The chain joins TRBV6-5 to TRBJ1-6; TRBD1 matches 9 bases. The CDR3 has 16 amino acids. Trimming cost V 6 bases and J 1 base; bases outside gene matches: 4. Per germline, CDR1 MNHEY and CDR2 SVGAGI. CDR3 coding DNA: TGTGCCAGCAGACCCGGACAGGGGTCCTATAATTCACCCCTCCACTTT. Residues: CASRPGQGSYNSPLHF.

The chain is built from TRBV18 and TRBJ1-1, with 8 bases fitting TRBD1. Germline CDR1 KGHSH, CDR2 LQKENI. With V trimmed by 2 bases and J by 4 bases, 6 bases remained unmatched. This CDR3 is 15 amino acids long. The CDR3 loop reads CASSPSRGRVTEAFF. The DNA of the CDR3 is TGTGCCAGCTCACCAAGCAGGGGGCGGGTCACTGAAGCTTTCTTT.

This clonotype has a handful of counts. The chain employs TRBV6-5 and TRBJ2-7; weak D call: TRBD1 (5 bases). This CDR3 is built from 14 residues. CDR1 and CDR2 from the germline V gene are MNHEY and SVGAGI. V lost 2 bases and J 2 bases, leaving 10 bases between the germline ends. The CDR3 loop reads CASSYGAGAYEQYF. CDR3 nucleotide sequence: TGTGCCAGCAGTTACGGGGCCGGAGCCTACGAGCAGTACTTC.

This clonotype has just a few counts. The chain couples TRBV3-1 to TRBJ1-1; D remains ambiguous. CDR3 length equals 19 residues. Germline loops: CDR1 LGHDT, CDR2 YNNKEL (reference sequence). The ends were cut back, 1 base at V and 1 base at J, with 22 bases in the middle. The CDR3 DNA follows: TGTGCCAGCAGCCAAGGGATCCTTTACCCGCGGGTGCAGAACACTGAAGCTTTCTTT. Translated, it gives CASSQGILYPRVQNTEAFF.

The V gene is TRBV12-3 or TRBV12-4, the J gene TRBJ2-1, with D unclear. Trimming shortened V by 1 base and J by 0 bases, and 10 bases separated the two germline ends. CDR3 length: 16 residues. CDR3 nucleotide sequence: TGTGCCAGCAGTTTAGAGCCTGGAAGCTCCTACAATGAGCAGTTCTTC. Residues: CASSLEPGSSYNEQFF.

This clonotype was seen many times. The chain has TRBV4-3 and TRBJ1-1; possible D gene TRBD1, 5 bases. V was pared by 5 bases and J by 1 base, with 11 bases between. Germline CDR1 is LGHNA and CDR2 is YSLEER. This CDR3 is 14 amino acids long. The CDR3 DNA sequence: TGCGCCAGCAGCATGACGACAGAGAACACTGAAGCTTTCTTT. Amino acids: CASSMTTENTEAFF.

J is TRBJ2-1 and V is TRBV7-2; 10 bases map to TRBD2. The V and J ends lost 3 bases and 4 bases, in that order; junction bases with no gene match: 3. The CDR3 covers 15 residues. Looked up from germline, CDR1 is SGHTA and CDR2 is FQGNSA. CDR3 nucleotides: TGTGCCAGCAGCTTTAGCGGGGGGAGATACAATGAGCAGTTCTTC. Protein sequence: CASSFSGGRYNEQFF.

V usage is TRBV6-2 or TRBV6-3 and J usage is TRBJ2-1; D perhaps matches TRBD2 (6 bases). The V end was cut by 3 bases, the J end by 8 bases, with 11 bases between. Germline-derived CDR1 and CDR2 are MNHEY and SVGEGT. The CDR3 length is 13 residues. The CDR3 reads CASSYGGLDEQFF. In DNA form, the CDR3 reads TGTGCCAGCAGTTATGGGGGGTTGGATGAGCAGTTCTTC.

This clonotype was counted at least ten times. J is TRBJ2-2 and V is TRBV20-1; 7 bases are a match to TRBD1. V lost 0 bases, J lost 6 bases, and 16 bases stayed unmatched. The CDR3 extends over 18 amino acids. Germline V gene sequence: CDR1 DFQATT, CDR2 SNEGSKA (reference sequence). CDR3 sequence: CSAREIRLIQGIAGELFF. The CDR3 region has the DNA TGCAGTGCTAGAGAAATCCGGTTAATACAGGGGATTGCCGGGGAGCTGTTTTTT.

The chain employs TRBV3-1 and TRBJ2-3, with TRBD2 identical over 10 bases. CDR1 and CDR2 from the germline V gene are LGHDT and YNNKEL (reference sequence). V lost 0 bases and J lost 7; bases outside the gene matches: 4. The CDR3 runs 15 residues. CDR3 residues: CASSQDGSGGNTQYF. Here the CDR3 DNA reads TGTGCCAGCAGCCAAGATGGTAGCGGGGGGAATACGCAGTATTTT.

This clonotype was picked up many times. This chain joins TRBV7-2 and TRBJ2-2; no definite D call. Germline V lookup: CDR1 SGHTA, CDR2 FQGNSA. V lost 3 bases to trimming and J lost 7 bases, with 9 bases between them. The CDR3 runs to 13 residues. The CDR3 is CASSFFGRGELFF. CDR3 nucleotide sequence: TGTGCCAGCAGCTTCTTCGGCCGCGGGGAGCTGTTTTTT. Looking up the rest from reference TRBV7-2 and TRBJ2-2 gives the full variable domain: GAGVSQSPSNKVTEKGKDVELRCDPISGHTALYWYRQSLGQGLEFLIYFQGNSAPDKSGLPSDRFSAERTGGSVSTLTIQRTQQEDSAVYLCASSFFGRGELFFGEGSRLTVL.

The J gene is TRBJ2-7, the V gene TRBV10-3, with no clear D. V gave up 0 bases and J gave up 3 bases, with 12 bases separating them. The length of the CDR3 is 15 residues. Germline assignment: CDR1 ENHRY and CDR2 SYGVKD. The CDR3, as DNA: TGTGCCATCAGTGAGTCCCGGGTTAAGGGCTACGAGCAGTACTTC. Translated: CAISESRVKGYEQYF.

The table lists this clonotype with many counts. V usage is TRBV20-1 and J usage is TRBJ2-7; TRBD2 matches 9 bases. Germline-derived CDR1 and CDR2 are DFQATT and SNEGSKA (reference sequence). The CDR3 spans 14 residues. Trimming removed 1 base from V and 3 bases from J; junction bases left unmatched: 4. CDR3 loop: CSARVAGGFYEQYF. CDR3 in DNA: TGCAGTGCTAGAGTGGCGGGGGGGTTCTACGAGCAGTACTTC.

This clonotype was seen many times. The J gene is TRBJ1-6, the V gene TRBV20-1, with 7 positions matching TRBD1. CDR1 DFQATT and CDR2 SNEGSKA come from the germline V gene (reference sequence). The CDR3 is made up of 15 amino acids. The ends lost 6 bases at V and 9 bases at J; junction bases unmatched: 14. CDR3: CSARSIQGGTSPLHF. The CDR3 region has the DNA TGCAGTGCGCGCTCGATTCAGGGGGGTACTTCACCCCTCCACTTT.

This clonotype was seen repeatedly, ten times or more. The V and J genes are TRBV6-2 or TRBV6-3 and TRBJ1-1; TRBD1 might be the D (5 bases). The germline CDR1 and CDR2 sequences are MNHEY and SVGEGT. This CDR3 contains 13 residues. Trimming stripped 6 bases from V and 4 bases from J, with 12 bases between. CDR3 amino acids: CASSLRGRTEAFF. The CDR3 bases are TGTGCCAGCAGCCTAAGGGGCCGCACTGAAGCTTTCTTT.

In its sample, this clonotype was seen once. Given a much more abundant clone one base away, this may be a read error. The CDR3 sequence is CASSQDGAGAYEQYF. The CDR3 nucleotides are TGTGCCAGCAGCCAGGACGGTGCTGGCGCCTACGAGCAGTACTTC. The gene calls are TRBV3-1 and TRBJ2-7, with D hard to call. This CDR3 comprises 15 residues. Germline loops: CDR1 LGHDT, CDR2 YNNKEL (reference sequence). With 3 bases removed from V and 2 bases from J, the gap between germline ends came to 14 bases.

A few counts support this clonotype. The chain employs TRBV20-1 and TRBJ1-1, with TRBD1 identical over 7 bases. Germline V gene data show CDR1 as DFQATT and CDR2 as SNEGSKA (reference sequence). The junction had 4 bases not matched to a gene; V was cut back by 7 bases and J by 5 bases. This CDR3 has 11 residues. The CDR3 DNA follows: TGCAGTGGGACAGGCCAAACTGAAGCTTTCTTT. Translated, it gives CSGTGQTEAFF.

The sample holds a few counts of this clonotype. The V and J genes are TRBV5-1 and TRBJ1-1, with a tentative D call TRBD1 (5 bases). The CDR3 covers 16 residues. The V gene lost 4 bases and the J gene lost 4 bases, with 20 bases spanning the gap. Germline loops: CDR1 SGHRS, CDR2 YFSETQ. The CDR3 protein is CASSPTGTWGSTEAFF. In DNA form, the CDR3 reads TGCGCCAGCAGCCCCACCGGGACCTGGGGGAGCACTGAAGCTTTCTTT. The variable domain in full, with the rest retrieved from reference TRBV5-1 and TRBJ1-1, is KAGVTQTPRYLIKTRGQQVTLSCSPISGHRSVSWYQQTPGQGLQFLFEYFSETQRNKGNFPGRFSGRQFSNSRSEMNVSTLELGDSALYLCASSPTGTWGSTEAFFGQGTRLTVV.

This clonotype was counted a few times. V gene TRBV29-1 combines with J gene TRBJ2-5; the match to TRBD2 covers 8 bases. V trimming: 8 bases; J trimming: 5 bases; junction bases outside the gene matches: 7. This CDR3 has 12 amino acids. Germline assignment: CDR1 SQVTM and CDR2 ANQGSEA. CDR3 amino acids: CSSGGLEETQYF. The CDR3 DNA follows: TGCAGCTCGGGGGGGCTGGAGGAGACCCAGTACTTC.

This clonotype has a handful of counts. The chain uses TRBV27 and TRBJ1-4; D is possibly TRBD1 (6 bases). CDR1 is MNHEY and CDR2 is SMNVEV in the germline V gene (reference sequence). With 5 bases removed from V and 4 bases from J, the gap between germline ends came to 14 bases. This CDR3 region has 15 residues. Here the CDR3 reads CASSINREVNEKLFF. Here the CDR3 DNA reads TGTGCCAGCAGTATAAACAGGGAGGTTAATGAAAAACTGTTTTTT.

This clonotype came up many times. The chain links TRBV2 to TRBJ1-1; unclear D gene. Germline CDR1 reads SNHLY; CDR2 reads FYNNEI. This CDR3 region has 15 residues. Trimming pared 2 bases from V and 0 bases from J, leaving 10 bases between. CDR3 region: CASSEYASMNTEAFF. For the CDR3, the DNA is TGTGCCAGCAGTGAATACGCGAGCATGAACACTGAAGCTTTCTTT. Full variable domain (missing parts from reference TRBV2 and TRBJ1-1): EPEVTQTPSHQVTQMGQEVILRCVPISNHLYFYWYRQILGQKVEFLVSFYNNEISEKSEIFDDQFSVERPDGSNFTLKIRSTKLEDSAMYFCASSEYASMNTEAFFGQGTRLTVV.

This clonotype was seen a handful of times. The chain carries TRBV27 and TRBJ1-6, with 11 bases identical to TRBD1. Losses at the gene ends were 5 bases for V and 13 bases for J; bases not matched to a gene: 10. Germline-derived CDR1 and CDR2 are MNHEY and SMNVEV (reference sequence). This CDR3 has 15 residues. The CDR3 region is CASSDLGQGAPPLHF. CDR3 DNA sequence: TGTGCCAGCAGTGACCTAGGACAGGGGGCGCCCCCCCTCCACTTT.

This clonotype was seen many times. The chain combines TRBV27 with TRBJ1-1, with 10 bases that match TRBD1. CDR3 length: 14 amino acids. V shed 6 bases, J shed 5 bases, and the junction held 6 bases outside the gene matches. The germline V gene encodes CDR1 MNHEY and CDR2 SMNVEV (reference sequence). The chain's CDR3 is CASRYADRGTEAFF. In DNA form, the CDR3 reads TGTGCCAGCAGATATGCGGACAGGGGGACTGAAGCTTTCTTT.